Presented here are 21 T cell receptor beta chains from one specimen sequenced in a study of immune evolution from preneoplasia to lung adenocarcinoma. Sequencing was performed with immunoSEQ multiplex PCR; in TCRdb, only in-frame clones are kept and a portion is missing. The sample consists of about 2,000 clones, about 80% of them appearing once. Sample: FFPE minimally invasive lung adenocarcinoma tissue. These receptors were obtained from a person aged 55-80 years with lung adenocarcinoma.

This clone turned up a few times. The chain recombines TRBV10-3 with TRBJ1-1, with D maybe TRBD1 (6 bases). Trimming removed 0 bases from V and 0 bases from J, with 11 bases in between. The germline V gene has CDR1 ENHRY and CDR2 SYGVKD. The CDR3 loop spans 16 amino acids. The CDR3 loop is CAISESAGQLNTEAFF. DNA for the CDR3: TGTGCCATCAGTGAGTCCGCCGGACAGCTGAACACTGAAGCTTTCTTT.

This clone appeared a few times. The gene calls are TRBV5-5 and TRBJ1-1; 7 nucleotides agree with TRBD1. The trim removed 4 bases at V and 3 bases at J, leaving 9 bases unmatched. The V gene's germline CDR1 is SGHKS and CDR2 YYEKEE (reference sequence). This CDR3 spans 15 amino acids. The CDR3 sequence: CASSPPQTGYTEAFF. For the CDR3, the DNA is TGTGCCAGCAGCCCCCCCCAGACAGGGTACACTGAAGCTTTCTTT.

This sequence joins TRBV28 and TRBJ2-7; 8 positions agree with TRBD2. CDR1 MDHEN and CDR2 SYDVKM come from the germline V gene. This CDR3 comprises 15 residues. After removal of 6 bases from V and 4 bases from J, the junction contained 11 bases not matched to a gene. The DNA for the CDR3 is TGTGCCAGCAGACACCTCCGGGAGGGAGATTACGAGCAGTACTTC. Protein: CASRHLREGDYEQYF. Drawing the rest from reference TRBV28 and TRBJ2-7, the complete variable domain is DVKVTQSSRYLVKRTGEKVFLECVQDMDHENMFWYRQDPGLGLRLIYFSYDVKMKEKGDIPEGYSVSREKKERFSLILESASTNQTSMYLCASRHLREGDYEQYFGPGTRLTVT.

The V call is TRBV7-3, the J call TRBJ2-3, with 8 positions matching TRBD2. Germline trimming cut 5 bases from V and 3 bases from J; bases unmatched to any gene: 10. The CDR3 is 16 amino acids. Germline CDR1 and CDR2: SGHTA and FQGTGA. CDR3 loop: CASSQGVSGGTDTQYF. In DNA, the CDR3 is TGTGCCAGCAGCCAGGGAGTCAGCGGGGGTACAGATACGCAGTATTTT.

DNA of the CDR3: TGTGCCAGCAGCTTGGAAGAAGACAGCCCCTCTGGAAACACCATATATTTT. It encodes CASSLEEDSPSGNTIYF. The chain carries TRBV5-6 and TRBJ1-3, with D possibly matching TRBD1 (5 bases). Trimming took 0 bases from V and 0 from J, leaving 13 bases between them. CDR3 size: 17 residues. The germline V gene encodes CDR1 SGHDT and CDR2 YYEEEE. The full variable domain, with the rest looked up from reference TRBV5-6 and TRBJ1-3, is DAGVTQSPTHLIKTRGQQVTLRCSPKSGHDTVSWYQQALGQGPQFIFQYYEEEERQRGNFPDRFSGHQFPNYSSELNVNALLLGDSALYLCASSLEEDSPSGNTIYFGEGSWLTVV.

This chain links TRBV7-2 with TRBJ2-1; 7 bases match TRBD2. From germline, CDR1 is SGHTA and CDR2 FQGNSA. V lost 10 bases, J lost 0 bases, and 3 bases stayed unmatched. CDR3 size: 13 residues. CDR3: CATLAGSYNEQFF. The CDR3 bases are TGTGCCACATTAGCGGGCTCCTACAATGAGCAGTTCTTC.

This clone occurred once. V is TRBV19 and J is TRBJ1-2; a weak D match, TRBD1 (5 bases). This CDR3 spans 14 amino acids. Germline assignment: CDR1 LNHDA and CDR2 SQIVND (reference sequence). V lost 7 bases, J lost 5 bases, and 17 bases lay in between. The DNA for the CDR3 is TGTGCCAGTACCAAGTCGGGGGTAGGGTATGGCTACACCTTC. Its translation: CASTKSGVGYGYTF.

The chain joins TRBV9 to TRBJ2-5; maybe TRBD2 (7 bases). Between the trimmed V and J ends, which lost 4 bases and 1 base, there was a span of 14 bases. The CDR3 sequence is 15 residues long. Germline V CDR1 and CDR2: SGDLS, YYNGEE. The CDR3 region is CASSLRGGVQETQYF. The CDR3 DNA reads TGTGCCAGCAGCCTGAGGGGGGGGGTCCAAGAGACCCAGTACTTC.

This chain connects TRBV5-6 to TRBJ2-1, with D unclear. V was pared by 3 bases and J by 5 bases, with 9 bases between. The CDR3 is made up of 13 amino acids. Germline values: CDR1 SGHDT, CDR2 YYEEEE. The chain's CDR3 is CASSYDQNNEQFF. The CDR3 DNA follows: TGTGCCAGCAGCTACGACCAGAACAATGAGCAGTTCTTC.

This chain joins TRBV9 and TRBJ2-4; 10 nucleotides align to TRBD2. V shed 4 bases, J shed 7 bases, and the junction held 8 bases outside the gene matches. The CDR3 length is 15 residues. CDR1 is SGDLS and CDR2 is YYNGEE in the germline V gene. In DNA, the CDR3 is TGTGCCAGCAGCCAGGCAGCGGGGGGGCGCAACATTCAGTACTTC. Encoded protein: CASSQAAGGRNIQYF.

V usage is TRBV11-1 and J usage is TRBJ2-3; 8 positions match TRBD2. The CDR3 spans 18 residues. Trimming took 1 base from V and 1 from J; bases not matched to a gene: 10. CDR1 SGHAT and CDR2 FQDESV come from the germline V gene (reference sequence). DNA for the CDR3: TGTGCCAGCAGCTTAGTTATTCGGGGGGGGGACGGCACAGATACGCAGTATTTT. This encodes CASSLVIRGGDGTDTQYF. The whole variable domain, remainder taken from reference TRBV11-1 and TRBJ2-3, is EAEVAQSPRYKITEKSQAVAFWCDPISGHATLYWYRQILGQGPELLVQFQDESVVDDSQLPKDRFSAERLKGVDSTLKIQPAELGDSAMYLCASSLVIRGGDGTDTQYFGPGTRLTVL.

The rearrangement uses TRBV7-9 and TRBJ1-1; 7 nucleotides align to TRBD1. CDR3 length equals 13 residues. CDR1 SEHNR and CDR2 FQNEAQ come from the germline V gene (reference sequence). The V gene end was trimmed by 6 bases and the J gene end by 3 bases; junction bases not matched to a gene: 4. The CDR3 DNA reads TGTGCCAGCAGACGTACAGGGGACACTGAAGCTTTCTTT. Residues: CASRRTGDTEAFF.

This clone was found a few times. This chain joins TRBV5-4 and TRBJ2-5, with TRBD1 as a possible D gene (5 bases). Trimming stripped 0 bases from V and 2 bases from J, with 8 bases between. The CDR3 contains 14 residues. The germline V gene has CDR1 SGHNT and CDR2 YYREEE (reference sequence). The CDR3 sequence: CASSLEAGQETQYF. CDR3 coding DNA: TGTGCCAGCAGCTTGGAGGCAGGGCAAGAGACCCAGTACTTC.

The chain joins TRBV5-1 to TRBJ2-3, with D possibly being TRBD2 (7 bases). Per germline, CDR1 SGHRS and CDR2 YFSETQ. The CDR3 sequence is 16 residues long. V was shortened by 4 bases and J by 1 base, with 16 bases between the two germline ends. CDR3 in amino acids: CASSRSGGVGTDTQYF. CDR3 nucleotide sequence: TGCGCCAGCAGCCGGTCGGGGGGCGTTGGCACAGATACGCAGTATTTT. Together with reference TRBV5-1 and TRBJ2-3, the CDR3 gives the full variable domain: KAGVTQTPRYLIKTRGQQVTLSCSPISGHRSVSWYQQTPGQGLQFLFEYFSETQRNKGNFPGRFSGRQFSNSRSEMNVSTLELGDSALYLCASSRSGGVGTDTQYFGPGTRLTVL.

There are a few counts of this clone. CDR3 nucleotide sequence: TGCGCCAGCAGCCAAGAGGTAGCGGGGCAGTTCGCGAACACCGGGGAGCTGTTTTTT. Translated: CASSQEVAGQFANTGELFF. J is TRBJ2-2 and V is TRBV4-1; 8 nucleotides align to TRBD2. Germline assignment: CDR1 MGHRA and CDR2 YSYEKL. The CDR3 has 19 residues. Trimming removed 0 bases from V and 0 bases from J; junction bases left unmatched: 9.

The CDR3 region has the DNA TGTGCCAGCAGTTACGCAGGGGTAGGCTCACCCCTCCACTTT. Translating gives CASSYAGVGSPLHF. The chain joins TRBV6-5 to TRBJ1-6; D might be TRBD1 (6 bases). From germline, CDR1 is MNHEY and CDR2 SVGAGI. V was trimmed by 2 bases and J by 10 bases, leaving 12 bases between them. The CDR3 is 14 residues long.

The chain recombines TRBV2 with TRBJ2-2; D is undetermined. The CDR3 is 13 amino acids. CDR1 is SNHLY, CDR2 FYNNEI, per germline. Trimming took off 7 bases at V and 0 bases at J, with 6 bases between the two ends. Here the CDR3 reads CASIGPNTGELFF. As DNA, the CDR3 is TGTGCCAGCATAGGGCCGAACACCGGGGAGCTGTTTTTT.

This sequence joins TRBV19 and TRBJ2-3; 10 bases line up with TRBD1. From germline, CDR1 is LNHDA and CDR2 SQIVND (reference sequence). The V segment lost 6 bases and the J segment 2 bases; nucleotides outside the gene matches: 5. There are 15 residues in the CDR3. Written as DNA, the CDR3 is TGTGCCAGTAGAAGACAGGGGGCTAACACAGATACGCAGTATTTT. This codes for CASRRQGANTDTQYF.

This chain uses TRBV11-2 with TRBJ1-2, with a possible D match to TRBD1 (5 bases). CDR3 length: 13 amino acids. CDR1 and CDR2 from the germline V gene are SGHAT and FQNNGV. V lost 3 bases, J lost 3 bases, and 8 bases lay in between. The CDR3 is CASSFSRDYGYTF. The DNA of the CDR3 is TGTGCCAGCAGCTTCTCCAGGGACTATGGCTACACCTTC.

The chain is built from TRBV6-1 and TRBJ1-2; D not certain. The CDR3 spans 13 residues. The V gene lost 4 bases and the J gene lost 7 bases, with 13 bases spanning the gap. From germline, CDR1 is MNHNS and CDR2 SASEGT. CDR3 nucleotides: TGTGCCAGCAGTGCGAACCCCTTAGCTGGCTACACCTTC. This translates into CASSANPLAGYTF.

The chain couples TRBV6-4 to TRBJ1-2; no reliable D call. The V gene lost 0 bases and the J gene lost 3 bases, with 8 bases spanning the gap. CDR1 and CDR2 (germline): MRHNA, SNTAGT. This CDR3 is built from 14 residues. As DNA, the CDR3 is TGTGCCAGCAGTGACTCGGCGGGTGACTATGGCTACACCTTC. Protein sequence: CASSDSAGDYGYTF.